This T cell receptor (beta chain) comes out of a study of T cells in Graves' hyperthyroidism and ophthalmopathy. General study results and limits: The blood repertoire included most of the expanded thyroid clonotypes above 0.001. Ophthalmopathy was model-predicted a median about 6.9 months pre-onset. Ophthalmopathy stood apart from stable hyperthyroidism in a 13 V-J model.

At least ten counts were recorded for this clonotype. The antigen remains unidentified. Germline and junction disagree at one end, which may indicate a read error. The CDR3 loop spans 16 amino acids. Germline loops: CDR1 SSHAT, CDR2 FNYEAQ (reference sequence). TCR beta CDR3 regions were amplified from RNA. The HTBI set primed first-round TCR CDR3 RT-PCR. TCRdb ran MiXCR on the multiplex PCR reads and lists one entry per CDR3 protein. Of approximately 600,000 distinct CDR3 sequences listed, approximately 14% are singletons. This receptor was taken from a woman aged 25 to 39 with Graves' hyperthyroidism that later progressed to Graves' ophthalmopathy. V gene TRBV7-7 combines with J gene TRBJ2-5; 13 bases match TRBD2. Sequenced material: blood. The CDR3 reads CASSPSTSGRGQTQYF. For the CDR3, the DNA is TGTGCTAGCAGCCCTTCAACTAGCGGGAGGGGTCAGACCCAGTACTTC.